This TCR beta chain was identified in a study of PD-1 blockade in classical Hodgkin lymphoma. About this clone: Its target is unknown.

Broader study findings: TCR diversity at baseline was reported to be reduced in newly diagnosed patients relative to healthy donors.

Germline assignment: CDR1 SGHTA and CDR2 FQGNSA. The CDR3 contains 14 residues. The V and J ends lost 4 bases and 8 bases respectively, with 17 bases between them. Assay: immunoSEQ multiplex PCR; the TCRdb copy retains only in-frame clones and omits some. This table holds around 50,000 clones, approximately 90% found once. Each patient relapsed following autologous stem cell transplantation, and prior brentuximab vedotin exposure differed. The best responses consisted of complete response, partial response or progressive disease. The source is a human donor with classical Hodgkin lymphoma. The genes are TRBV7-2 and TRBJ1-2; D is undetermined. The input for sequencing was peripheral blood mononuclear cells (PBMCs), taken before the second cycle of nivolumab. The CDR3 reads CASSSPQREDGYTF. In DNA, the CDR3 is TGTGCCAGCAGCTCCCCCCAGAGAGAGGACGGCTACACCTTC.